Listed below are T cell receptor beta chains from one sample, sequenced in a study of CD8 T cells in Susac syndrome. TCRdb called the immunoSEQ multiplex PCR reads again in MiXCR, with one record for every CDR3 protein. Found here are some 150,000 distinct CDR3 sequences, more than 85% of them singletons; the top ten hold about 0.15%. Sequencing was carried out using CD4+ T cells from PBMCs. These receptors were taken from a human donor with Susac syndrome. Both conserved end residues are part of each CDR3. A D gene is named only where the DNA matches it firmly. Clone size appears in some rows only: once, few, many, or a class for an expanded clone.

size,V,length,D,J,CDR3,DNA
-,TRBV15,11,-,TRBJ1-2,CATSRDEVLTF,TGTGCCACCAGCAGAGATGAAGTACTCACCTTC
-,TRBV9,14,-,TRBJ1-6,CASSARTDNSPLHF,TGTGCCAGCAGCGCTAGGACAGATAATTCACCCCTCCACTTT
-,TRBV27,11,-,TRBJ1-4,CASNVLDKLFF,TGTGCCAGCAACGTATTGGACAAGCTGTTTTTT
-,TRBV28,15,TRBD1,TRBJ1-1,CASSGDDRGWIEAFF,TGTGCCAGCAGTGGGGATGACAGGGGGTGGATTGAAGCTTTCTTT
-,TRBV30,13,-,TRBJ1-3,CAVGPGGEGTIYF,TGTGCCGTAGGACCCGGGGGTGAGGGCACCATATATTTT
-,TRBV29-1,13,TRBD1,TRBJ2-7,CSVRDSTLRQQYF,TGCAGCGTTAGGGACAGCACCTTACGCCAGCAGTACTTC
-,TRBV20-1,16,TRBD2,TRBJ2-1,CSAPPPRREGQNEQFF,TGCAGTGCTCCCCCCCCGCGGCGGGAGGGCCAGAATGAGCAGTTCTTC
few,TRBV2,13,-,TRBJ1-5,CASSGQRNQPQHF,TGTGCCAGCAGCGGCCAGCGCAATCAGCCCCAGCATTTT
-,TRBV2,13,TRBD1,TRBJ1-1,CASSDRGYTEAFF,TGTGCCAGCAGTGACAGGGGGTACACTGAAGCTTTCTTT
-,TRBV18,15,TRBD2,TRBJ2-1,CASSPPAGGYNEQFF,TGTGCCAGCTCACCACCGGCGGGGGGCTACAATGAGCAGTTCTTC
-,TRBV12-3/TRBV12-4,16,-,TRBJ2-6,CASSFGQPSGANVLTF,TGTGCCAGCAGTTTCGGGCAGCCCTCTGGGGCCAACGTCCTGACTTTC
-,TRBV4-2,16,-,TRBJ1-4,CASSQDAGHSNEKLFF,TGTGCCAGCAGCCAAGATGCCGGACACAGTAATGAAAAACTGTTTTTT
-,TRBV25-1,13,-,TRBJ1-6,CASSEQQLATLHF,TGTGCCAGCAGTGAACAACAGCTTGCCACCCTCCACTTT
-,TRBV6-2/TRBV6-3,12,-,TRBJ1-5,CASSLAGQPQHF,TGTGCCAGCAGCCTTGCCGGCCAGCCCCAGCATTTT
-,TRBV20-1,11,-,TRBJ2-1,CSALKGGEQFF,TGCAGTGCACTAAAGGGGGGTGAGCAGTTCTTC
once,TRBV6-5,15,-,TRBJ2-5,CASSYSSSGQETQYF,TGTGCCAGCAGTTACTCGAGCAGCGGGCAAGAGACCCAGTACTTC
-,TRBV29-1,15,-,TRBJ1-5,CSVVVRGQPGQPQHF,TGCAGCGTTGTGGTCCGGGGGCAACCCGGGCAGCCCCAGCATTTT
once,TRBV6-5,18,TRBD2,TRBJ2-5,CASSYGKLAGHGQETQYF,TGTGCCAGCAGTTACGGCAAGCTAGCGGGGCATGGTCAAGAGACCCAGTACTTC
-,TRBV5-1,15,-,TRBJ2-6,CASSLDGTGANVLTF,TGCGCCAGCAGCTTGGATGGGACTGGGGCCAACGTCCTGACTTTC
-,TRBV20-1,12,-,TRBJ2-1,CSARARSNEQFF,TGCAGTGCTAGAGCCAGGAGCAATGAGCAGTTCTTC
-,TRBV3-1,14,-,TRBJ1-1,CASSQPDRYTEAFF,TGTGCCAGCAGCCAACCAGACAGATACACTGAAGCTTTCTTT
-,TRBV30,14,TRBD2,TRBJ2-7,CAWGGRERSYEQYF,TGTGCCTGGGGGGGGAGGGAGAGATCCTACGAGCAGTACTTC
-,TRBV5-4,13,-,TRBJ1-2,CASSSTGFYGYTF,TGTGCCAGCAGCTCTACAGGGTTCTATGGCTACACCTTC
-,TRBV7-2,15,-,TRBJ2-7,CASSFLGEPPYEQYF,TGTGCCAGCAGCTTTCTGGGGGAGCCCCCCTACGAGCAGTACTTC
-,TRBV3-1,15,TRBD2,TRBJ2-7,CASSTRTSGRGEQYF,TGTGCCAGCAGCACAAGGACTAGCGGGAGAGGCGAGCAGTACTTC
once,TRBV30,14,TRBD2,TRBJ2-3,CACGTSGYTDTQYF,TGTGCCTGCGGGACTAGCGGATACACAGATACGCAGTATTTT
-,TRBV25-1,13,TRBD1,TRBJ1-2,CASRSTGVAGYTF,TGTGCCAGCCGGTCGACAGGGGTAGCTGGCTACACCTTC
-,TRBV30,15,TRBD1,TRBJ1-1,CAWSTTGGLYGEAFF,TGTGCCTGGAGTACGACAGGGGGTTTGTATGGTGAAGCTTTCTTT
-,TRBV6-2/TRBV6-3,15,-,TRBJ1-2,CASSYSSRGKDGYTF,TGTGCCAGCAGTTACTCGAGCCGGGGAAAGGATGGCTACACCTTC
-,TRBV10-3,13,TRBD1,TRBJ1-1,CANQGDVNTEAFF,TGTGCCAACCAGGGGGACGTGAACACTGAAGCTTTCTTT
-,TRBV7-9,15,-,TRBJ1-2,CASSLSLTANYGYTF,TGTGCCAGCAGCTTAAGCTTGACAGCGAATTATGGCTACACCTTC
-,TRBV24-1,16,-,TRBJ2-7,CATSVVWGRHYYEQYF,TGTGCCACCAGTGTCGTTTGGGGGCGGCACTACTACGAGCAGTACTTC
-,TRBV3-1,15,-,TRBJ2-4,CASSQGPGAKNIQYF,TGTGCCAGCAGCCAAGGCCCGGGGGCCAAAAACATTCAGTACTTC
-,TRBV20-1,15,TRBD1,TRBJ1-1,CSARALQGAATEAFF,TGCAGTGCTAGAGCCCTACAGGGGGCCGCCACTGAAGCTTTCTTT
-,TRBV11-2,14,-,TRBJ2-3,CASSLAWASDTQYF,TGTGCCAGCAGCTTAGCATGGGCATCCGATACGCAGTATTTT
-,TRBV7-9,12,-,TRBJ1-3,CATHPSGNTIYF,TGTGCCACCCACCCCTCTGGAAACACCATATATTTT
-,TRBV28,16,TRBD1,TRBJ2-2,CASTRSGTGNTGELFF,TGTGCCAGCACACGCTCCGGGACAGGGAACACCGGGGAGCTGTTTTTT
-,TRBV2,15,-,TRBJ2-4,CASTDSPLAKNIQYF,TGTGCCAGCACCGATTCGCCATTAGCCAAAAACATTCAGTACTTC
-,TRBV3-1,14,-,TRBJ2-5,CASSQNYRSGTQYF,TGTGCCAGCAGCCAAAACTACCGTTCGGGGACCCAGTACTTC
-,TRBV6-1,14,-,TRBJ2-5,CASSDGTRTPTQYF,TGTGCCAGCAGTGACGGGACCCGGACCCCGACCCAGTACTTC
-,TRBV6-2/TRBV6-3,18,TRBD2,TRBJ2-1,CASSYSLGLAGSYNEQFF,TGTGCCAGCAGTTACTCCCTGGGACTAGCGGGCTCCTACAATGAGCAGTTCTTC
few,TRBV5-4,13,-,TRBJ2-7,CASSLAPGDEQYF,TGTGCCAGCAGCTTGGCCCCCGGGGACGAGCAGTACTTC
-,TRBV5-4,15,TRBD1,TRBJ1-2,CASSGDRGSNYGYTF,TGTGCCAGCAGCGGAGACAGGGGCAGCAACTATGGCTACACCTTC
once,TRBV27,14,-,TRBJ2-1,CASRPRAANNEQFF,TGTGCCAGCAGGCCTCGAGCGGCCAACAATGAGCAGTTCTTC
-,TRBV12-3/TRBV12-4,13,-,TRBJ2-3,CASSSSRADTQYF,TGTGCCAGCAGTTCCTCCAGGGCAGATACGCAGTATTTT
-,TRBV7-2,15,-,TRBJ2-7,CASSLVGTPTYEQYF,TGTGCCAGCAGCTTGGTGGGCACTCCAACCTACGAGCAGTACTTC
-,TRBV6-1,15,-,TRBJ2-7,CASSNRFPGAYEQYF,TGTGCCAGCAGCAACAGGTTTCCAGGAGCCTACGAGCAGTACTTC
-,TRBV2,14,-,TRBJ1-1,CASSDRPMNTEAFF,TGTGCCAGCAGTGATCGACCTATGAACACTGAAGCTTTCTTT
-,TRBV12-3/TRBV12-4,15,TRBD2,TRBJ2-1,CASSRPGGRYNEQFF,TGTGCCAGCAGTCGCCCGGGGGGGCGTTACAATGAGCAGTTCTTC
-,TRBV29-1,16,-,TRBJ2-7,CSVESPSGLRGHEQYF,TGCAGCGTTGAATCCCCCTCCGGGTTGCGGGGCCACGAGCAGTACTTC
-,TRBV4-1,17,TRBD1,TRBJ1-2,CASSQDKDRGVYYGYTF,TGCGCCAGCAGCCAAGATAAGGACAGGGGGGTTTACTATGGCTACACCTTC
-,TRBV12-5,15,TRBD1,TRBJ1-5,CASGRTGGSNQPQHF,TGTGCTAGTGGTCGGACAGGGGGGAGCAATCAGCCCCAGCATTTT